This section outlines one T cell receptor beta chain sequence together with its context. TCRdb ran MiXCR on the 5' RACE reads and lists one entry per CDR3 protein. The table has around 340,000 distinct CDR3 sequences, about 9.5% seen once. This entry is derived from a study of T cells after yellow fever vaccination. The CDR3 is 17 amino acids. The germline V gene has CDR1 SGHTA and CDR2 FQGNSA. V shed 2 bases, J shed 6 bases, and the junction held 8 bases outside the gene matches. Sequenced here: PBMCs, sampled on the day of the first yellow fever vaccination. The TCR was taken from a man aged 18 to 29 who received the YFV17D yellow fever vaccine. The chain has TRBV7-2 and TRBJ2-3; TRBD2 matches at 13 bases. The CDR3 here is CASSLRLAGGVLDTQYF. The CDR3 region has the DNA TGTGCCAGCAGCTTACGACTAGCGGGGGGTGTTCTCGATACGCAGTATTTT.